The 8 T cell receptor beta chains reported below all come from one sample, sequenced in a study of cytomegalovirus exposure and HLA in healthy donors. Primers included in the PCR were 60 Vbeta and 13 Jbeta primers. Only in-frame clones appear in the TCRdb table, and some are missing; sequencing was by immunoSEQ multiplex PCR. The sample includes about 80,000 clones, more than 75% of them seen just once. Material for sequencing was PBMCs. Receptors originate from a woman aged 45-65 years in good health and CMV-seropositive.

This clone was counted only a few times. The V gene is TRBV18, the J gene TRBJ2-7, with D tentatively TRBD1 (5 bases). Germline V gene data show CDR1 as KGHSH and CDR2 as LQKENI. The CDR3 has 15 amino acids. V lost 6 bases and J lost 0, with 15 bases in between. CDR3 in DNA: TGTGCCAGCTCGACCGGACAAGCCAGCTCCTACGAGCAGTACTTC. Residues: CASSTGQASSYEQYF. Filled out from reference TRBV18 and TRBJ2-7, the complete variable domain reads NAGVMQNPRHLVRRRGQEARLRCSPMKGHSHVYWYRQLPEEGLKFMVYLQKENIIDESGMPKERFSAEFPKEGPSILRIQQVVRGDSAAYFCASSTGQASSYEQYFGPGTRLTVT.

The chain recombines TRBV6-6 with TRBJ1-1, with D possibly TRBD1 on 5 matching bases. This CDR3 region has 15 residues. V dropped 3 bases and J dropped 6 bases, with 17 bases sitting between them. Per germline, CDR1 MNHNY and CDR2 SVGAGI (reference sequence). CDR3 sequence reads: CASSYWPGRVSEAFF. The CDR3 DNA follows: TGTGCCAGCAGTTATTGGCCAGGGAGGGTTTCTGAAGCTTTCTTT.

V is TRBV9 and J is TRBJ2-3; a possible D gene is TRBD2 (5 bases). Trimming took off 7 bases at V and 5 bases at J, with 29 bases between the two ends. This CDR3 has 18 amino acids. CDR1 is SGDLS, CDR2 YYNGEE, per germline. The CDR3 DNA follows: TGTGCCAGCTCAAAGAGGGTCGCGGTCGGAGAGTTGAGAGATACGCAGTATTTT. Translation: CASSKRVAVGELRDTQYF.

This clone showed up just once. The gene calls are TRBV6-5 and TRBJ2-1; TRBD1 agrees at 7 bases. The CDR3 totals 14 residues. V shed 0 bases and J 11 bases; nucleotides not matched to a gene: 7. Germline-derived CDR1 and CDR2 are MNHEY and SVGAGI. The CDR3 spells CASSYSRTGAQQFF. CDR3 nucleotide sequence: TGTGCCAGCAGTTACTCGAGAACAGGGGCTCAGCAGTTCTTC.

The chain couples TRBV5-5 to TRBJ2-2; TRBD2 agrees at 7 bases. The CDR3 runs 16 residues. V gave up 4 bases and J gave up 3 bases; unmatched junction bases: 9. Germline assignment: CDR1 SGHKS and CDR2 YYEKEE (reference sequence). The CDR3 nucleotides read TGTGCCAGCAGCGAAAGGACTAGTCCGTACACCGGGGAGCTGTTTTTT. Encoded protein: CASSERTSPYTGELFF.

This chain connects TRBV7-6 to TRBJ2-5; 7 bases are shared with TRBD2. Trimming cost V 1 base and J 5 bases; bases outside gene matches: 4. The CDR3 totals 14 residues. Looked up from germline, CDR1 is SGHVS and CDR2 is FNYEAQ. In DNA, the CDR3 is TGTGCCAGCAGCTTAGGGGGGGGTAGGGAGACCCAGTACTTC. This translates into CASSLGGGRETQYF.

This chain links TRBV21-1 with TRBJ1-1. TRBV21-1 is a recognized pseudogene. CDR3 length: 18 residues. The CDR3 loop reads CASSKGRGRQDKNTEAFF. In DNA, the CDR3 is TGTGCCAGCAGCAAGGGGAGGGGCCGACAGGACAAGAACACTGAAGCTTTCTTT.

The chain employs TRBV7-3 and TRBJ2-7, with D maybe TRBD1 (5 bases). This CDR3 spans 15 amino acids. The V end lost 5 bases, the J end lost 3 bases, and 17 bases lay between the germline ends. Germline loops: CDR1 SGHTA, CDR2 FQGTGA. The CDR3 DNA reads as TGTGCCAGCAGCCCCAAGAGCAGGGAATGCTACGAGCAGTACTTC. Residues: CASSPKSRECYEQYF.